Listed here is a single TCR beta chain. The data stem from a study of technical replicates of blood from several donors. Produced via immunoSEQ multiplex PCR; TCRdb's table is partial and in-frame only. In the table there are 65,000 to 90,000 clones, around 94% of which are singletons. The source is a human donor in good health. Sequences were obtained from T cells isolated from PBMCs.

The CDR3 here is CASSLMGLAGAYEQYF. The CDR3 DNA reads as TGTGCCAGCAGCCTAATGGGACTAGCGGGCGCCTACGAGCAGTACTTC. The gene calls are TRBV7-8 and TRBJ2-7; 12 bases are shared with TRBD2. The CDR3 has 16 residues. The V segment lost 5 bases and the J segment 2 bases; nucleotides outside the gene matches: 7. Germline V gene sequence: CDR1 SGHVS, CDR2 FQNEAQ. Looking up the rest from reference TRBV7-8 and TRBJ2-7 gives the full variable domain: GAGVSQSPRYKVAKRGQDVALRCDPISGHVSLFWYQQALGQGPEFLTYFQNEAQLDKSGLPSDRFFAERPEGSVSTLKIQRTQQEDSAVYLCASSLMGLAGAYEQYFGPGTRLTVT.